This T cell receptor beta chain was identified during a study of T cells after yellow fever vaccination (dated by TCRdb to about 2019). For the wider study: The SMART-Seq v4 Ultra Low Input RNA kit was used to prepare libraries from fractions with low cell numbers. To follow T-cell clones before and after both primary and booster YFV17D yellow fever vaccination, bulk TCR alpha and beta repertoires underwent longitudinal sequencing. Two healthy male donors, one aged 18 to 29 and one aged 30 to 40 years, were included in the cohort. Blood was drawn at multiple timepoints before and after primary and secondary immunization, with bulk PBMC replicates and cell subsets isolated. Beyond this particular receptor, the publication reports: FACS-sorted repertoires could contain abundant contaminating clonotypes from the bulk population, so computational filtering was required. The study included only a couple of donors, which limits how far the findings can be generalized. Compared with the primary T-cell response, the secondary T-cell response was faster but weaker, reaching its peak on day 5 rather than on day 15. A small fraction of clonotypes appeared in both the CD4 and CD8 compartments, likely as a result of convergent recombination. After the booster, most of the clones that had expanded following primary vaccination were detected again (almost 98% of CD4 and 88% of CD8), which suggests that memory was broadly maintained.

The germline V gene provides CDR1 SQVTM and CDR2 ANQGSEA. The CDR3 runs 14 amino acids, cysteine and phenylalanine included. Of the read, only the CDR3 DNA is kept; its 42 bases are in frame from base 1. V sheds 0 bases and J sheds 2 bases, leaving 10 bases between their ends. TCR cDNA was made using 5'RACE template switching, a step that added a universal primer site and unique molecular identifiers. Priming of cDNA synthesis was performed from both the TCR alpha and TCR beta constant segments. Library amplification involved two PCR steps, and the second step added sample barcodes and sequencing adapters. Sequencing of libraries was performed on Illumina HiSeq 2500 (2x100 bp) or NovaSeq (2x150 bp). From the authors' description of their analysis: Reads were demultiplexed and collapsed into UMI consensus sequences with MIGEC, and V(D)J alignment was performed with MiXCR. Using edgeR on replicate PBMC samples, clonotypes were called vaccine-responding if FDR was below 0.01 and the log2 fold change was above 5 up to day 15. CD4 or CD8 identity was assigned to each bulk clonotype according to whether the clonotype was present at higher abundance in the sequenced CD4 repertoire or the sequenced CD8 repertoire. TCRdb took the public reads, trimmed them with fastp at Q25, ran MiXCR for clone calling and kept in-frame beta chains. Here each entry gathers all rows of one CDR3 protein and keeps the most common genes and DNA. For this entry, the V and J calls and clone size follow TCRdb and not the study's own pipeline. The sample data list a few hundred thousand distinct CDR3 sequences, and 6.9% of these were observed just once. The top ten clones comprise roughly 0.9% of the sample.

The treatment or condition label here, explained by the study, means: live attenuated yellow fever vaccine strain. A standard Ficoll-Paque protocol was used to isolate PBMCs from peripheral blood. Dynabeads CD4 and CD8 positive selection kits were used to isolate CD4 and CD8 T-cell fractions. TriZol was used to extract RNA from bulk PBMCs, CD4 and CD8 fractions, and dextramer-positive and dextramer-negative fractions. This clonotype was detected a few times. Its binding antigen is unknown. No per-base quality is available; no much larger clone lies one base away. This receptor was identified in a man aged 30-40 years who received the YFV17D yellow fever vaccine. The sequenced sample was CD4+ T cells sorted from PBMCs, obtained 15 days after the yellow fever booster vaccination. In this chain, TRBV29-1 is recombined with TRBJ1-1; tentative D gene TRBD1, with 6 bases matching. Read as DNA, the sequence is TGCAGCGTTGAAGAAGGGACACTCAACACTGAAGCTTTCTTT. This translates into CSVEEGTLNTEAFF.